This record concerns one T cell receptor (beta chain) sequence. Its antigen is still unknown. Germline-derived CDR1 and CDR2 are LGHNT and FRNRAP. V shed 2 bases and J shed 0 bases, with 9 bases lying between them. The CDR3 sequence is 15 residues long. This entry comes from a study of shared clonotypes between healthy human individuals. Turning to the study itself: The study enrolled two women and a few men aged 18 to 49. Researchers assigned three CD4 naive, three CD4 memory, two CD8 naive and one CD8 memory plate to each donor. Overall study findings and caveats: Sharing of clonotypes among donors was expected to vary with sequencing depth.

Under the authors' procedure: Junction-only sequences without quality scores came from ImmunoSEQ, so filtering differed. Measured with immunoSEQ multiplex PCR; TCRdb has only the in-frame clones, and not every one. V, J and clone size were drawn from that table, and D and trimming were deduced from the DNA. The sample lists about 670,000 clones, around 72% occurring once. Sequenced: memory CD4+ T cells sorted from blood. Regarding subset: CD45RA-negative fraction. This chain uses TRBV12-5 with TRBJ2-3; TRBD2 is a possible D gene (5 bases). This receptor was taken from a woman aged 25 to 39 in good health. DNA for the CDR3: TGTGCTAGTGGTTTGTCTAGCCCCAGCACAGATACGCAGTATTTT. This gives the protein CASGLSSPSTDTQYF.